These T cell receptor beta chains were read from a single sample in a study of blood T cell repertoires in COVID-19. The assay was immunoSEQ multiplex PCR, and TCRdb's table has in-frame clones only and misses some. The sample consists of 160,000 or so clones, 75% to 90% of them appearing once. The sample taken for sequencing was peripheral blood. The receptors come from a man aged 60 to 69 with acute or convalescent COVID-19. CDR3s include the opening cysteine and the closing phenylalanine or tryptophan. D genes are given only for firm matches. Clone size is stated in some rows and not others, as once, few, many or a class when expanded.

cdr3_nt: TGTGCCAGCAGCGGGGACAGGGGGAACTATGGCTACACCTTC
cdr3_aa: CASSGDRGNYGYTF
v_call: TRBV5-6
cdr3_length: 14
j_call: TRBJ1-2
clone_size: NA
d_call: TRBD1

cdr3_nt: TGTGCCAGTAGTATACTTGCGGGCTACGAGCAGTACTTC
cdr3_aa: CASSILAGYEQYF
v_call: TRBV19
cdr3_length: 13
j_call: TRBJ2-7
clone_size: NA
d_call: NA

cdr3_nt: TGTGCCAGCAGCTCGCCGACAGGGGGAAAATTGGACTATGGCTACACCTTC
cdr3_aa: CASSSPTGGKLDYGYTF
v_call: TRBV11-2
cdr3_length: 17
j_call: TRBJ1-2
clone_size: NA
d_call: TRBD1

cdr3_nt: TGTGCCAGCAGCTTAGGGGCGGGGGGCAACTATGGCTACACCTTC
cdr3_aa: CASSLGAGGNYGYTF
v_call: TRBV7-9
cdr3_length: 15
j_call: TRBJ1-2
clone_size: once
d_call: NA

cdr3_nt: TGTGCCAGTAGTCCGGGGCAGGGGGACTCTGGGGCCAACGTCCTGACTTTC
cdr3_aa: CASSPGQGDSGANVLTF
v_call: TRBV19
cdr3_length: 17
j_call: TRBJ2-6
clone_size: few
d_call: TRBD1

cdr3_nt: TGCAGCGTTGAGGAGATGGGACAGGGCGGGTACGAGCAGTACTTC
cdr3_aa: CSVEEMGQGGYEQYF
v_call: TRBV29-1
cdr3_length: 15
j_call: TRBJ2-7
clone_size: NA
d_call: TRBD1

cdr3_nt: TGCGCCAGCAGCCCGGGACAGGGGTATAGCAATCAGCCCCAGCATTTT
cdr3_aa: CASSPGQGYSNQPQHF
v_call: TRBV5-1
cdr3_length: 16
j_call: TRBJ1-5
clone_size: few
d_call: TRBD1

cdr3_nt: TGTGCCAGCAGAAGGCCAGGGGGAACCTCCTACGAGCAGTACTTC
cdr3_aa: CASRRPGGTSYEQYF
v_call: TRBV5-8
cdr3_length: 15
j_call: TRBJ2-7
clone_size: NA
d_call: TRBD1

cdr3_nt: TGTGCCAGCAGTTACTCGAATAGGGGCGGCTACACCTTC
cdr3_aa: CASSYSNRGGYTF
v_call: TRBV6-5
cdr3_length: 13
j_call: TRBJ1-2
clone_size: few
d_call: NA

cdr3_nt: TGTGCCATCAGCCAAGGACAGTCTAATGAAAAACTGTTTTTT
cdr3_aa: CAISQGQSNEKLFF
v_call: TRBV10-3
cdr3_length: 14
j_call: TRBJ1-4
clone_size: NA
d_call: NA

cdr3_nt: TGTGCCAGCAGCTTAGATAGATGGGGCGCGGGGAAGGAGACCCAGTACTTC
cdr3_aa: CASSLDRWGAGKETQYF
v_call: TRBV7-2
cdr3_length: 17
j_call: TRBJ2-5
clone_size: NA
d_call: NA

cdr3_nt: TGCGCCAGCAGCCCCACTGCGACAGGACGATTCTATGGCTACACCTTC
cdr3_aa: CASSPTATGRFYGYTF
v_call: TRBV5-1
cdr3_length: 16
j_call: TRBJ1-2
clone_size: NA
d_call: NA

cdr3_nt: TGTGCCAGCAGCATATCAACAGGGGATCCTTCCTATGGCTACACCTTC
cdr3_aa: CASSISTGDPSYGYTF
v_call: TRBV5-6
cdr3_length: 16
j_call: TRBJ1-2
clone_size: once
d_call: TRBD1

cdr3_nt: TGTGCCAGCAGAATGGGGACTAGCGGGGGACAGACCCAGTACTTC
cdr3_aa: CASRMGTSGGQTQYF
v_call: TRBV6-5
cdr3_length: 15
j_call: TRBJ2-5
clone_size: NA
d_call: TRBD2

cdr3_nt: TGTGCCAGCAGTTACAGGGGGCCGACCGGGGAGCTGTTTTTT
cdr3_aa: CASSYRGPTGELFF
v_call: TRBV6-5
cdr3_length: 14
j_call: TRBJ2-2
clone_size: NA
d_call: TRBD1

cdr3_nt: TGTGCCAGCAGCCCCTGGGCTAGCGGGGGGGGTAACACCGGGGAGCTGTTTTTT
cdr3_aa: CASSPWASGGGNTGELFF
v_call: TRBV9
cdr3_length: 18
j_call: TRBJ2-2
clone_size: NA
d_call: TRBD2

cdr3_nt: TGTGCCAGCAGCGTTACGGGAGTTTGGACAGATACGCAGTATTTT
cdr3_aa: CASSVTGVWTDTQYF
v_call: TRBV7-2
cdr3_length: 15
j_call: TRBJ2-3
clone_size: NA
d_call: NA

cdr3_nt: TGTGCCAGCAGTGAGACTAGAAATGGCAATGAGCAGTTCTTC
cdr3_aa: CASSETRNGNEQFF
v_call: TRBV2
cdr3_length: 14
j_call: TRBJ2-1
clone_size: NA
d_call: NA

cdr3_nt: TGCGCCAGCAGCCAAGATCTGTCGGTCTACGAGCAGTACTTC
cdr3_aa: CASSQDLSVYEQYF
v_call: TRBV4-3
cdr3_length: 14
j_call: TRBJ2-7
clone_size: few
d_call: NA

cdr3_nt: TGTGCCAGCAGTGAAAACGGCTCCCAGCGGAAGCAGTACTTC
cdr3_aa: CASSENGSQRKQYF
v_call: TRBV2
cdr3_length: 14
j_call: TRBJ2-5
clone_size: NA
d_call: NA

cdr3_nt: TGTGCCAGCAGTTTCCCCGTGGCGGCAGAGACCCCCTACGAGCAGTACTTC
cdr3_aa: CASSFPVAAETPYEQYF
v_call: TRBV28
cdr3_length: 17
j_call: TRBJ2-7
clone_size: NA
d_call: NA

cdr3_nt: TGTGCCAGTAGCCCTCCGGGACTACCCAAGAATGAGCAGTTCTTC
cdr3_aa: CASSPPGLPKNEQFF
v_call: TRBV19
cdr3_length: 15
j_call: TRBJ2-1
clone_size: NA
d_call: TRBD2

cdr3_nt: TGTGCCACCAACGCCGAACCCCGGGACAGGGGCTATGAGCAGTTCTTC
cdr3_aa: CATNAEPRDRGYEQFF
v_call: TRBV15
cdr3_length: 16
j_call: TRBJ2-1
clone_size: NA
d_call: TRBD1

cdr3_nt: TGTGCCAGCAGCCAAGGGGACAGGGGGACCTCAACTAATGAAAAACTGTTTTTT
cdr3_aa: CASSQGDRGTSTNEKLFF
v_call: TRBV4-2
cdr3_length: 18
j_call: TRBJ1-4
clone_size: NA
d_call: TRBD1

cdr3_nt: TGTGCCAGCAGCTTTCCGGGATCACCCCTCCACTTT
cdr3_aa: CASSFPGSPLHF
v_call: TRBV7-2
cdr3_length: 12
j_call: TRBJ1-6
clone_size: NA
d_call: NA

cdr3_nt: TGTGCTAGCAGCTTAAGAGGGAGTCTGGGTGAGCAGTTCTTC
cdr3_aa: CASSLRGSLGEQFF
v_call: TRBV7-7
cdr3_length: 14
j_call: TRBJ2-1
clone_size: NA
d_call: NA

cdr3_nt: TGTGCCAGCAGCTACTTACAGGGAACCTACGAGCAGTACTTC
cdr3_aa: CASSYLQGTYEQYF
v_call: TRBV5-4
cdr3_length: 14
j_call: TRBJ2-7
clone_size: NA
d_call: NA

cdr3_nt: TGTGCCAGCAGCCCACCTGGGCTAAACTATGGCTACACCTTC
cdr3_aa: CASSPPGLNYGYTF
v_call: TRBV14
cdr3_length: 14
j_call: TRBJ1-2
clone_size: NA
d_call: NA

cdr3_nt: TGTGCCAGCAGTCTGACAGGGGGTTACGAGCAGTACTTC
cdr3_aa: CASSLTGGYEQYF
v_call: TRBV28
cdr3_length: 13
j_call: TRBJ2-7
clone_size: few
d_call: TRBD1

cdr3_nt: TGTGCCACCAGTGATCCGGACAAGTACGAGCAGTACTTC
cdr3_aa: CATSDPDKYEQYF
v_call: TRBV24-1
cdr3_length: 13
j_call: TRBJ2-7
clone_size: NA
d_call: NA

cdr3_nt: TGTGCCAGCAGCAGGACAGGGGTTGGCTACGAGCAGTACTTC
cdr3_aa: CASSRTGVGYEQYF
v_call: TRBV6-5
cdr3_length: 14
j_call: TRBJ2-7
clone_size: NA
d_call: TRBD1

cdr3_nt: TGTGCCAGTAGTATTCCTCCGGGACAGGGGGCAACGGGTGGCTACACCTTC
cdr3_aa: CASSIPPGQGATGGYTF
v_call: TRBV19
cdr3_length: 17
j_call: TRBJ1-2
clone_size: few
d_call: TRBD1

cdr3_nt: TGTGCCAGCAGGCCCGCCGGGACAGCTAATTCACCCCTCCACTTT
cdr3_aa: CASRPAGTANSPLHF
v_call: TRBV28
cdr3_length: 15
j_call: TRBJ1-6
clone_size: NA
d_call: TRBD1

cdr3_nt: TGTGCCAGCAGCTTGCGGAGGTTTTGGCACACCTTC
cdr3_aa: CASSLRRFWHTF
v_call: TRBV5-6
cdr3_length: 12
j_call: TRBJ1-2
clone_size: NA
d_call: NA

cdr3_nt: TGCGCCAGCAGCCATGGGCTGACAGGGGGCTTGGTCGAGCAGTACTTC
cdr3_aa: CASSHGLTGGLVEQYF
v_call: TRBV4-1
cdr3_length: 16
j_call: TRBJ2-7
clone_size: NA
d_call: TRBD1

cdr3_nt: TGTGCCAGCTCACCACGGGCTCAGGGCAATCCTTACTATGGCTACACCTTC
cdr3_aa: CASSPRAQGNPYYGYTF
v_call: TRBV18
cdr3_length: 17
j_call: TRBJ1-2
clone_size: NA
d_call: NA

cdr3_nt: TGTGCCAGCAGCGGACTAGCGGGAGGTGCTGGGGAGCAGTACTTC
cdr3_aa: CASSGLAGGAGEQYF
v_call: TRBV7-9
cdr3_length: 15
j_call: TRBJ2-7
clone_size: NA
d_call: TRBD2

cdr3_nt: TGTGCCAGCAGCGCCCAGGCCGGGGGGACAAATCAGCCCCAGCATTTT
cdr3_aa: CASSAQAGGTNQPQHF
v_call: TRBV9
cdr3_length: 16
j_call: TRBJ1-5
clone_size: NA
d_call: NA

cdr3_nt: TGCAGCGTCATTCAGGGGAACACTGAAGCTTTCTTT
cdr3_aa: CSVIQGNTEAFF
v_call: TRBV29-1
cdr3_length: 12
j_call: TRBJ1-1
clone_size: many
d_call: NA

cdr3_nt: TGCGCCAGCAGCCAAGCGAGAGGAGGGGTCGGTGAAAAACTGTTTTTT
cdr3_aa: CASSQARGGVGEKLFF
v_call: TRBV4-1
cdr3_length: 16
j_call: TRBJ1-4
clone_size: NA
d_call: NA

cdr3_nt: NA
cdr3_aa: CASSSSTSGGWYQETQYF
v_call: TRBV5-1
cdr3_length: 18
j_call: TRBJ2-5
clone_size: once
d_call: NA

cdr3_nt: TGTGCAAGTCGCCCACGACTAGCGGGAGGAACAGATACGCAGTATTTT
cdr3_aa: CASRPRLAGGTDTQYF
v_call: TRBV12-2
cdr3_length: 16
j_call: TRBJ2-3
clone_size: NA
d_call: NA

cdr3_nt: TGTGCCAGCAGCTTAGGGGCGCGTCGGGGAAACACCATATATTTT
cdr3_aa: CASSLGARRGNTIYF
v_call: TRBV7-9
cdr3_length: 15
j_call: TRBJ1-3
clone_size: NA
d_call: NA

cdr3_nt: TGTGCCAGTAGTACGACCTCGGGACAGGGGAAAAACTACGAGCAGTACTTC
cdr3_aa: CASSTTSGQGKNYEQYF
v_call: TRBV19
cdr3_length: 17
j_call: TRBJ2-7
clone_size: once
d_call: TRBD1

cdr3_nt: TGTGCCAGTAGTATTGGACAGGTTAGCAATCAGCCCCAGCATTTT
cdr3_aa: CASSIGQVSNQPQHF
v_call: TRBV19
cdr3_length: 15
j_call: TRBJ1-5
clone_size: NA
d_call: TRBD1

cdr3_nt: TGTGCCAGCAGCGTAGTGTCAAGGTACGCGGAATGGGGCCGGGAGTCCGGGGCCAACGTCCTGACTTTC
cdr3_aa: CASSVVSRYAEWGRESGANVLTF
v_call: TRBV9
cdr3_length: 23
j_call: TRBJ2-6
clone_size: few
d_call: NA

cdr3_nt: TGTGCCAGTAGTTCCCTCTCGGCAGGCTATGGCTACACCTTC
cdr3_aa: CASSSLSAGYGYTF
v_call: TRBV19
cdr3_length: 14
j_call: TRBJ1-2
clone_size: NA
d_call: NA

cdr3_nt: TGTGCCAGCAGCTTGAAGACAGGAGCATTCAATTCACCCCTCCACTTT
cdr3_aa: CASSLKTGAFNSPLHF
v_call: TRBV5-6
cdr3_length: 16
j_call: TRBJ1-6
clone_size: once
d_call: NA

cdr3_nt: TGTGCCAGTAGCCCCACTGGGGCCAACGTCCTGACTTTC
cdr3_aa: CASSPTGANVLTF
v_call: TRBV19
cdr3_length: 13
j_call: TRBJ2-6
clone_size: NA
d_call: NA

cdr3_nt: TGTGCCAGCAGCGGCTTTGGGGGGACGTCCGACTATGGCTACACCTTC
cdr3_aa: CASSGFGGTSDYGYTF
v_call: TRBV7-2
cdr3_length: 16
j_call: TRBJ1-2
clone_size: NA
d_call: NA

cdr3_nt: TGTGCCATCAGTGGCTCACACTCAACACTAGCTAACTATGGCTACACCTTC
cdr3_aa: CAISGSHSTLANYGYTF
v_call: TRBV10-3
cdr3_length: 17
j_call: TRBJ1-2
clone_size: few
d_call: NA

cdr3_nt: TGTGCCAGCAGCTTATACAGTTGGAACACCGGGGAGCTGTTTTTT
cdr3_aa: CASSLYSWNTGELFF
v_call: TRBV7-9
cdr3_length: 15
j_call: TRBJ2-2
clone_size: few
d_call: NA

cdr3_nt: TGTGCCAGTAAGATAGCGGGGAACACCGGGGAGCTGTTTTTT
cdr3_aa: CASKIAGNTGELFF
v_call: TRBV19
cdr3_length: 14
j_call: TRBJ2-2
clone_size: NA
d_call: TRBD2

cdr3_nt: TGTGCCAGCAGTAGAAACCAGTACAATCAGCCCCAGCATTTT
cdr3_aa: CASSRNQYNQPQHF
v_call: TRBV6-6
cdr3_length: 14
j_call: TRBJ1-5
clone_size: NA
d_call: NA

cdr3_nt: TGCGCCAGCCGAGGAGGGACAGGGTATTCACCCCTCCACTTT
cdr3_aa: CASRGGTGYSPLHF
v_call: TRBV5-1
cdr3_length: 14
j_call: TRBJ1-6
clone_size: NA
d_call: TRBD1